This is a list of T cell receptor beta chains from one sample in a study of post-analysis software for immune sequencing data. In TCRdb, the PCR reads were re-called with MiXCR into one record per CDR3 protein. This repertoire shows about 760,000 distinct CDR3 sequences, 30% found once; its top ten account for approximately 0.6%. The sample consisted of blood. These TCRs come from a girl between 5 and 17 years old with multiple sclerosis. The CDR3 runs from the conserved cysteine through the conserved F or W. Fields, in order: V gene, clone size, J gene, D gene, CDR3 protein, CDR3 DNA. The D gene is left open where the match is weak. Only some rows state a clone size, as once, few, many or a class for expanded clones.

TRBV5-1,.,TRBJ2-1,.,CASSLGTPGQFF,TGCGCCAGCAGCTTGGGTACCCCCGGGCAGTTCTTC
TRBV2,many,TRBJ2-7,.,CASSPPYEQYF,TGTGCCAGCAGTCCCCCCTACGAGCAGTACTTC
TRBV12-3/TRBV12-4,.,TRBJ2-3,.,CTSSPFNLGGTDTQYF,TGTACCAGCAGTCCCTTTAACCTAGGCGGCACAGATACGCAGTATTTT
TRBV20-1,.,TRBJ2-1,TRBD2,CSARDPGTSGYNEQFF,TGCAGTGCTAGAGATCCCGGGACTAGCGGCTACAATGAGCAGTTCTTC
TRBV4-3,many,TRBJ1-5,.,CASSQDRHSNQPQHF,TGCGCCAGCAGCCAAGACCGCCACAGCAATCAGCCCCAGCATTTT
TRBV20-1,.,TRBJ2-6,.,CSARRTPHGSGANVLTF,TGCAGTGCTAGAAGGACGCCACACGGCTCTGGGGCCAACGTCCTGACTTTC
TRBV28,.,TRBJ1-4,.,CASSKGYANEKLFF,TGTGCCAGCAGTAAGGGGTACGCTAATGAAAAACTGTTTTTT
TRBV4-1,.,TRBJ1-5,TRBD1,CASSQETGGGRPQHF,TGCGCCAGCAGCCAAGAAACAGGGGGCGGACGGCCCCAGCATTTT
TRBV10-3,few,TRBJ2-3,.,CAISEGNSGDTQYF,TGTGCCATCAGTGAGGGAAATAGCGGAGATACGCAGTATTTT
TRBV2,.,TRBJ1-2,.,CASSEGTFYGYTF,TGTGCCAGCAGTGAAGGGACATTCTATGGCTACACCTTC
TRBV28,.,TRBJ2-5,.,CASRGGFQETQYF,TGTGCCAGCAGAGGGGGATTCCAAGAGACCCAGTACTTC
TRBV12-3/TRBV12-4,.,TRBJ1-2,.,CASSNRGRGRDGYTF,TGTGCCAGCAGTAACCGGGGCCGGGGGAGGGATGGCTACACCTTC
TRBV5-1,.,TRBJ1-5,.,CASSLYGDQPQHF,TGCGCCAGCAGCTTGTATGGCGATCAGCCCCAGCATTTT
TRBV21-1,.,TRBJ2-4,.,CASSKVKTGPPDLNIQYF,TGTGCCAGCAGCAAAGTTAAGACAGGCCCCCCGGATTTGAACATTCAGTACTTC
TRBV20-1,.,TRBJ1-2,.,CSARAAAGNYGYTF,TGCAGTGCTAGAGCTGCCGCCGGTAACTATGGCTACACCTTC
TRBV15,.,TRBJ1-5,.,CATSRASRPQHF,TGTGCCACCAGCAGGGCCAGCCGGCCCCAGCATTTT
TRBV6-5,.,TRBJ2-5,.,CASSPNRAVTSQYF,TGTGCCAGCAGCCCAAACAGGGCCGTGACGTCCCAGTACTTC
TRBV29-1,.,TRBJ2-1,.,CSVRRGGDHEQFF,TGCAGCGTCCGGAGGGGGGGGGACCATGAGCAGTTCTTC
TRBV25-1,few,TRBJ2-5,.,CASSEDSIQETQYF,TGTGCCAGCAGTGAGGACAGCATACAAGAGACCCAGTACTTC
TRBV28,few,TRBJ1-5,.,CASSLIWSNSNQPQHF,TGTGCCAGCAGTTTAATCTGGAGTAATAGCAATCAGCCCCAGCATTTT
TRBV6-1,.,TRBJ2-1,TRBD2,CASSEPSGSNEQFF,TGTGCCAGCAGTGAACCTAGCGGGAGCAATGAGCAGTTCTTC
TRBV27,few,TRBJ1-2,.,CASSLLGRMEDGYTF,TGTGCCAGCAGTTTATTAGGGCGCATGGAGGATGGCTACACCTTC
TRBV10-3,.,TRBJ2-6,.,CAISVPGASGANVRTF,TGTGCCATCAGTGTCCCGGGGGCCTCTGGGGCCAACGTCCGGACTTTC
TRBV28,.,TRBJ2-1,.,CASSYDGVAEQFF,TGTGCCAGCAGTTACGACGGGGTAGCTGAGCAGTTCTTC
TRBV6-1,.,TRBJ1-2,TRBD1,CASSEVPDRVGGYTF,TGTGCCAGCAGTGAAGTTCCCGACAGGGTCGGAGGCTACACCTTC
TRBV5-6,.,TRBJ1-4,.,CASSPLGANREKLFF,TGTGCCAGCAGCCCTCTAGGGGCGAACCGTGAAAAACTGTTTTTT
TRBV4-1,.,TRBJ1-1,.,CASSQEQTRRTEAFF,TGCGCCAGCAGCCAAGAACAGACGCGACGCACTGAAGCTTTCTTT
TRBV7-9,few,TRBJ1-5,.,CASSSGREGQPQHF,TGTGCCAGCAGCTCCGGGCGAGAGGGCCAGCCCCAGCATTTT
TRBV6-5,few,TRBJ1-4,TRBD1,CASAGQINEKLFF,TGTGCCAGCGCGGGACAGATTAATGAAAAACTGTTTTTT
TRBV20-1,few,TRBJ2-7,.,CSARAPMAGTDTQYF,TGCAGTGCTAGAGCTCCTATGGCAGGCACAGATACGCAGTACTTC
TRBV4-3,few,TRBJ2-1,.,CASSPVKRGNEQFF,TGCGCCAGCAGCCCGGTCAAAAGGGGCAATGAGCAGTTCTTC
TRBV7-2,.,TRBJ1-1,.,CASSSQTGSTEAFF,TGTGCCAGCAGCTCTCAGACAGGCAGCACTGAAGCTTTCTTT
TRBV4-1,few,TRBJ2-1,TRBD2,CASSYIRTSGSRDEQFF,TGCGCCAGCAGCTATATTCGGACTAGCGGGAGTAGGGATGAGCAGTTCTTC
TRBV12-3/TRBV12-4,.,TRBJ2-3,TRBD2,CASSSRGRLAGGSQYF,TGTGCCAGCAGTTCCAGGGGGAGGTTAGCGGGAGGGTCGCAGTATTTT
TRBV20-1,.,TRBJ1-1,.,CSASHYLLGGTTEAFF,TGCAGTGCTAGCCATTACCTCCTCGGGGGGACCACTGAAGCTTTCTTT
TRBV28,few,TRBJ2-5,TRBD1,CASHPGTGGAGQETQYF,TGTGCCAGCCATCCCGGGACAGGGGGCGCCGGGCAAGAGACCCAGTACTTC
TRBV7-2,.,TRBJ1-2,TRBD1,CASSPTRTGINYGYTF,TGTGCCAGCAGCCCGACTCGGACAGGGATTAACTATGGCTACACCTTC
TRBV6-6,few,TRBJ1-5,.,CASTRDTIQPQHF,TGTGCCAGCACTAGGGATACGATCCAGCCCCAGCATTTT
TRBV5-1,.,TRBJ2-5,.,CASSPPEGWETQYF,TGCGCCAGCAGCCCACCGGAGGGATGGGAGACCCAGTACTTC
TRBV29-1,few,TRBJ2-7,TRBD2,CSVEASGRNNEQYF,TGCAGCGTTGAAGCTAGCGGGAGGAATAACGAGCAGTACTTC
TRBV20-1,.,TRBJ2-7,TRBD1,CSYPGQGSTQYF,TGCAGTTATCCGGGACAGGGCTCTACGCAGTACTTC
TRBV5-1,.,TRBJ2-2,TRBD1,CASSKDRSDGAGELFF,TGCGCCAGCAGTAAGGACAGGAGCGATGGGGCCGGGGAGCTGTTTTTT
TRBV18,.,TRBJ2-7,.,CASSPLGGLQSSYEQYF,TGTGCCAGCTCACCATTGGGGGGACTTCAAAGCTCCTACGAGCAGTACTTC
TRBV28,many,TRBJ2-3,TRBD1,CASSYRGDTQYF,TGTGCCAGCAGTTACAGGGGAGATACGCAGTATTTT
TRBV7-9,.,TRBJ2-7,.,CASSLFSETYEQYF,TGTGCCAGCAGCTTGTTCTCCGAAACCTACGAGCAGTACTTC
TRBV2,.,TRBJ2-7,.,CASSKGLNREQYF,TGTGCCAGCAGCAAGGGACTGAACCGCGAGCAGTACTTC
TRBV28,few,TRBJ2-7,.,CASSLRQGKPYEQYF,TGTGCCAGCAGTTTACGGCAGGGGAAGCCCTACGAGCAGTACTTC
TRBV6-5,.,TRBJ1-1,TRBD1,CATVDRRIIEAFF,TGTGCCACAGTGGACAGGCGAATTATCGAAGCTTTCTTT
TRBV2,.,TRBJ2-5,.,CASTIRGLQETQYF,TGTGCCAGCACCATTCGGGGACTCCAAGAGACCCAGTACTTC
TRBV28,.,TRBJ2-1,TRBD2,CASSLRLAGGRYNEQFF,TGTGCCAGCAGTTTAAGACTAGCGGGGGGGAGGTACAATGAGCAGTTCTTC
TRBV6-6,.,TRBJ2-7,.,CVSSYSRDSQYF,TGTGTCAGCAGTTACTCGAGGGACTCACAGTACTTC
TRBV29-1,once,TRBJ2-2,.,CSALQGLVGELFF,TGCAGCGCACTACAGGGTTTGGTGGGGGAGCTGTTTTTT
TRBV29-1,.,TRBJ2-2,.,CSVGDGDGELFF,TGCAGCGTTGGAGACGGGGACGGGGAGCTGTTTTTT
TRBV6-6,.,TRBJ2-7,.,CASSCPAGRFDEQYF,TGTGCCAGCAGTTGCCCCGCAGGGAGGTTCGACGAGCAGTACTTC